The next 32 T cell receptor beta chains were all read from a single sample in a study of T cells expressing NK-cell markers. TCRdb re-analyzed the 5' RACE reads; it lists each CDR3 protein once, without DNA. The sample table sets out more than 120,000 distinct CDR3 sequences. The sequencing input was blood T cells: a sorted CD56 or NKG2C T cell subset, CD4+ or CD8+ T cells, or bulk PBMC T cells (not recorded which). These receptor sequences come from a man younger than 35 in good health.

The rearrangement joins TRBV5-1 to TRBJ2-2. CDR3 size: 15 residues. Germline V CDR1 and CDR2: SGHRS, YFSETQ. The CDR3 loop reads CASSLDGPYTGELFF.

V gene TRBV27 combines with J gene TRBJ2-1; TCRdb's D call of TRBD2 is untestable without DNA. This CDR3 is built from 14 residues. The germline gives CDR1 MNHEY, CDR2 SMNVEV (reference sequence). The CDR3 loop reads CASKSGAGLVEQFF.

The chain employs TRBV27 and TRBJ2-3; TCRdb designates TRBD2, a call that cannot be tested without DNA. The germline V gene encodes CDR1 MNHEY and CDR2 SMNVEV (reference sequence). The CDR3 covers 16 residues. Here the CDR3 reads CASSNPTSGRGDTQYF.

The genes are TRBV9 and TRBJ1-1; the D call from TCRdb, TRBD1, cannot be confirmed without DNA. Germline CDR1 reads SGDLS; CDR2 reads YYNGEE. CDR3 length: 13 amino acids. The CDR3 sequence: CASSVGQGVEAFF.

The chain joins TRBV24-1 to TRBJ2-5; TCRdb reports TRBD2, a call that lacks DNA to check it against. This CDR3 spans 14 amino acids. Germline CDR1 reads KGHDR; CDR2 reads SFDVKD. The CDR3 region is CATSDLEGVETQYF.

The chain has TRBV30 and TRBJ2-4; with no DNA, the TCRdb D assignment of TRBD1 cannot be verified. This CDR3 contains 13 residues. From germline, CDR1 is GTSNPN and CDR2 SVGIG (reference sequence). The CDR3 sequence is CAWSTGTEYIQYF.

The V call is TRBV9, the J call TRBJ2-1; TCRdb reports TRBD2, a call that lacks DNA to check it against. The germline CDR1 and CDR2 sequences are SGDLS and YYNGEE. The CDR3 covers 14 residues. The CDR3 is CASGTSGRYNEQFF.

The chain joins TRBV5-1 to TRBJ2-7. The CDR3 spans 11 residues. CDR1 is SGHRS and CDR2 is YFSETQ in the germline V gene. The CDR3 reads CASSLYGEQYF.

V and J are TRBV7-9 and TRBJ2-7; lacking DNA, the TRBD1 call made by TCRdb goes unchecked. The germline CDR1 and CDR2 sequences are SEHNR and FQNEAQ (reference sequence). CDR3 size: 12 residues. The chain's CDR3 is CASSPGSYEQYF.

CDR3 protein: CASSQELAGTYEQYF. The chain employs TRBV4-1 and TRBJ2-7. This CDR3 contains 15 residues. Germline V lookup: CDR1 MGHRA, CDR2 YSYEKL.

This chain connects TRBV28 to TRBJ2-2; TCRdb's D call, TRBD1, is unchecked because there is no DNA. Germline V CDR1 and CDR2: MDHEN, SYDVKM. CDR3 length: 13 amino acids. The CDR3 sequence is CASRDTFTGELFF. Filled out from reference TRBV28 and TRBJ2-2, the complete variable domain reads DVKVTQSSRYLVKRTGEKVFLECVQDMDHENMFWYRQDPGLGLRLIYFSYDVKMKEKGDIPEGYSVSREKKERFSLILESASTNQTSMYLCASRDTFTGELFFGEGSRLTVL.

J is TRBJ2-1 and V is TRBV4-2; the D call from TCRdb, TRBD2, cannot be confirmed without DNA. The length of the CDR3 is 16 residues. Germline V gives CDR1 LGHNA, CDR2 YNFKEQ. CDR3 region: CASSQLLTSGGYEQFF.

The chain links TRBV6-1 to TRBJ2-7; TCRdb's D call, TRBD1, is unchecked because there is no DNA. The CDR3 is 16 residues long. Germline loops: CDR1 MNHNS, CDR2 SASEGT. The chain's CDR3 is CASTPSLQEISYEQYF.

The chain links TRBV6-2 or TRBV6-3 to TRBJ2-5; TCRdb lists TRBD1, though no DNA is available to test this call. CDR1 is MNHEY, CDR2 SVGEGT, per germline. This CDR3 spans 15 amino acids. The CDR3 sequence: CASSPLRERSETQYF.

The chain links TRBV29-1 to TRBJ2-5; TCRdb selects TRBD1, and the lack of DNA leaves this call unchecked. This CDR3 region has 14 residues. Germline values: CDR1 SQVTM, CDR2 ANQGSEA. The chain's CDR3 is CSVSGTRDQETQYF.

V usage is TRBV19 and J usage is TRBJ2-2; TCRdb designates TRBD2, a call that cannot be tested without DNA. Per germline, CDR1 LNHDA and CDR2 SQIVND (reference sequence). The CDR3 sequence is 13 residues long. CDR3 loop: CASSPDSVGELFF.

The chain joins TRBV27 to TRBJ2-5; TCRdb selects TRBD1, and the lack of DNA leaves this call unchecked. Germline CDR1 reads MNHEY; CDR2 reads SMNVEV (reference sequence). The CDR3 is made up of 14 amino acids. The CDR3 sequence is CASSLGPGEETQYF.

This chain connects TRBV5-1 to TRBJ1-4; TCRdb outputs TRBD1, but without DNA this stays unchecked. Per the germline V gene, CDR1 is SGHRS and CDR2 is YFSETQ. This CDR3 comprises 14 residues. CDR3 loop: CASSSGQGREKLFF.

The rearrangement uses TRBV20-1 and TRBJ2-5; there is no DNA to check the TCRdb D call of TRBD2. The CDR3 is made up of 14 amino acids. Germline values: CDR1 DFQATT, CDR2 SNEGSKA (reference sequence). The chain's CDR3 is CSAKKGLASETQYF.

This chain connects TRBV30 to TRBJ2-1; TCRdb's D call, TRBD2, is unchecked because there is no DNA. The CDR3 runs to 11 residues. Germline V gives CDR1 GTSNPN, CDR2 SVGIG (reference sequence). CDR3: CAWGGPNEQFF.

This rearrangement joins TRBV12-3 or TRBV12-4 to TRBJ2-7; TCRdb designates TRBD1, a call that cannot be tested without DNA. The CDR3 runs to 15 residues. CDR3 protein: CASSPDRGSQYEQYF.

The chain couples TRBV3-1 to TRBJ2-3. This CDR3 is built from 12 residues. The germline CDR1 and CDR2 sequences are LGHDT and YNNKEL (reference sequence). The CDR3 sequence: CASSQAWNTQYF.

V gene TRBV5-1 combines with J gene TRBJ2-3; TCRdb returns TRBD2, unconfirmable since there is no DNA. Germline loops: CDR1 SGHRS, CDR2 YFSETQ. This CDR3 is 16 amino acids long. The chain's CDR3 is CASSLALAGITDTQYF.

The rearrangement links TRBV7-9 to TRBJ2-1. This CDR3 comprises 15 residues. CDR1 is SEHNR, CDR2 FQNEAQ, per germline (reference sequence). CDR3 protein: CASSPAGRTYNEQFF.

The chain is built from TRBV5-6 and TRBJ2-1; checking the TCRdb D call of TRBD2 is not possible without DNA. The length of the CDR3 is 19 residues. From germline, CDR1 is SGHDT and CDR2 YYEEEE. Here the CDR3 reads CASSSERIAAGGPLDEQFF.

J is TRBJ2-7 and V is TRBV27. The germline gives CDR1 MNHEY, CDR2 SMNVEV (reference sequence). This CDR3 is built from 15 residues. The chain's CDR3 is CASSLVGLAQYEQYF.

The V and J genes are TRBV27 and TRBJ2-7; TCRdb's D gene call, TRBD2, goes unchecked for lack of DNA. CDR3 size: 17 residues. CDR1 and CDR2 from the germline V gene are MNHEY and SMNVEV (reference sequence). The CDR3 reads CASSLLVGQFGSYEQYF.

The chain combines TRBV19 with TRBJ2-7; TCRdb's D call, TRBD1, is unchecked because there is no DNA. Germline V gene lookup returns CDR1 LNHDA and CDR2 SQIVND (reference sequence). The CDR3 extends over 12 amino acids. CDR3 amino acids: CASSGTGAEQYF.

The chain couples TRBV20-1 to TRBJ2-1; TCRdb outputs TRBD2, but without DNA this stays unchecked. The CDR3 is made up of 15 amino acids. Germline V gives CDR1 DFQATT, CDR2 SNEGSKA (reference sequence). The CDR3 is CSARGREVPSNEQFF.

V is TRBV6-4 and J is TRBJ2-2; TCRdb reports TRBD1, a call that lacks DNA to check it against. The CDR3 sequence is 13 residues long. Germline V CDR1 and CDR2: MRHNA, SNTAGT. CDR3 sequence reads: CASSEGESGELFF.

This chain's CDR3 is CTSSRLGLEETQYF. The rearrangement links TRBV18 to TRBJ2-5; TCRdb picks TRBD2, but there is no DNA to check that call. This CDR3 is 14 amino acids long. Germline CDR1 and CDR2: KGHSH and LQKENI.

The chain recombines TRBV11-1 with TRBJ2-1; the D call of TRBD1 rests on TCRdb alone, since no DNA is present to check it. From germline, CDR1 is SGHAT and CDR2 FQDESV (reference sequence). The CDR3 runs 16 residues. The CDR3: CASSERQGQIYNEQFF.